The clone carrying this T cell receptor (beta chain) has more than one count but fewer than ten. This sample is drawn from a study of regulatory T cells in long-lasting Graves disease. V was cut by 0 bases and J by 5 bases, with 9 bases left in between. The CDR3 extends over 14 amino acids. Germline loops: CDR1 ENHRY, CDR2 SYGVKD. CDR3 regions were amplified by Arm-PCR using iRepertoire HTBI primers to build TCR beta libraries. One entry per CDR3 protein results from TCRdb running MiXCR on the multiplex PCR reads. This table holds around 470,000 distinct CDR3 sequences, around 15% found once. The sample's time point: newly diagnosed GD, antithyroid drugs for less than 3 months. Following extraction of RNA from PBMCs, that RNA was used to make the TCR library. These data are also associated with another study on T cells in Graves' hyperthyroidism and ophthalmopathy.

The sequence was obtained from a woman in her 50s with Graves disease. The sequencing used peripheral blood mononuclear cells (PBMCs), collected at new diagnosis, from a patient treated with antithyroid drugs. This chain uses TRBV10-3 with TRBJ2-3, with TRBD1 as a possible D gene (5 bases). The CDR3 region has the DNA TGTGCCATCAGTGAGTCGAAGGGGATAGATACGCAGTATTTT. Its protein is CAISESKGIDTQYF.